The clone carrying this T cell receptor beta chain was seen more than once but under ten times. Its antigen remains unknown. This specimen belongs to a study of T-cell memory formation after mild COVID-19. MiXCR, applied by TCRdb to the 5' RACE reads, yields one record per CDR3 protein. The table includes fewer than 250,000 distinct CDR3 sequences, around 25% detected once. Whole-study results and caveats: Contracting clones from day 15 to 85 had balanced CD4/CD8; later expanders favoured CD4+.

J gave up 3 bases and V 2 bases, and 3 bases lay outside the gene matches. The CDR3 extends over 15 amino acids. Germline loops: CDR1 MGHDK, CDR2 SYGVNS. The V call is TRBV25-1, the J call TRBJ2-7; 11 bases map to TRBD2. The sequencing sample was made of PBMCs or a T cell subset sorted from them (not recorded which). The receptor's source is an adult woman who had mild COVID-19 (a few samples of this study predate the infection). Cell type and time point are not known. The CDR3 reads CASSEGTSGLYEQYF. The CDR3 nucleotides are TGTGCCAGCAGTGAAGGGACTAGCGGACTCTACGAGCAGTACTTC.